The 10 T cell receptor beta chains below all came from one sample that was sequenced in a study of control samples from healthy donors and cancer patients (dated by TCRdb to about 2020). Library method: the immunoSEQ multiplex PCR assay. The table comes from immuneACCESS by way of TCRdb, which keeps in-frame sequences with V and J called. Part of the clones is missing from these tables; in studies checked, under half for an unresolved V gene and the rest for unknown reasons. In all, the sample holds more than 95,000 clones, and approximately 90% of those were seen once. The top ten constitute 15% to 20% of the sample. The specimen was PBMCs. The receptors derive from a man in his 60s with lung cancer.

The chain carries TRBV14 and TRBJ2-2; D not certain. Germline assignment: CDR1 SGHDN and CDR2 FVKESK. Trimming cost V 4 bases and J 1 base, with 7 bases left between them. This CDR3 has 14 residues. CDR3 in DNA: TGTGCCAGCAGCCTGATAGTGAACACCGGGGAGCTGTTTTTT. This sequence encodes CASSLIVNTGELFF.

This chain joins TRBV4-1 and TRBJ2-7; the D gene is possibly TRBD2 (6 bases). In germline, CDR1 is MGHRA, CDR2 YSYEKL. V was clipped by 4 bases and J by 4 bases, with 14 bases between them. The CDR3 has 14 residues. CDR3 sequence (DNA): TGCGCCAGCAGCCTCGAAGATGGGGGGTACGAGCAGTACGTC. It translates to CASSLEDGGYEQYV.

This rearrangement joins TRBV24-1 to TRBJ2-1; 8 bases align to TRBD1. CDR1 and CDR2 from the germline V gene are KGHDR and SFDVKD. J was trimmed by 5 bases and V by 4 bases; bases with no gene match: 3. CDR3 length: 14 amino acids. CDR3 sequence reads: CATSEQDRDNEQFF. CDR3 sequence (DNA): TGTGCCACCAGTGAGCAGGACAGGGACAATGAGCAGTTCTTC.

The V gene is TRBV11-2, the J gene TRBJ2-1; a weak D match, TRBD1 (7 bases). The ends were cut back, 5 bases at V and 8 bases at J, with 10 bases in the middle. This CDR3 has 12 residues. Germline-derived CDR1 and CDR2 are SGHAT and FQNNGV. Here the CDR3 reads CASSLRGDEQFF. The CDR3 region has the DNA TGTGCCAGCAGCCTCAGGGGGGATGAGCAGTTCTTC.

The chain recombines TRBV7-3 with TRBJ1-2, with unresolved D. V was clipped by 5 bases and J by 1 base, with 14 bases between them. CDR1 SGHTA and CDR2 FQGTGA come from the germline V gene. The CDR3 totals 15 residues. The CDR3 loop is CASSRFQSYNYGYTF. In DNA form, the CDR3 reads TGTGCCAGCAGCCGTTTTCAGTCTTATAACTATGGCTACACCTTC.

This chain links TRBV2 with TRBJ2-5, with D perhaps matching TRBD2 (5 bases). Germline CDR1 reads SNHLY; CDR2 reads FYNNEI. The CDR3 loop spans 17 amino acids. Trimming took 6 bases from V and 2 from J, leaving 22 bases between them. CDR3 amino acids: CASSLLGGRALQETQYF. Written as DNA, the CDR3 is TGTGCCAGCAGCTTGCTGGGCGGGCGGGCGCTGCAAGAGACCCAGTACTTC.

The rearrangement uses TRBV6-5 and TRBJ1-5; D gene unclear. Germline CDR1 reads MNHEY; CDR2 reads SVGAGI. The CDR3 loop spans 13 amino acids. Trimming cost V 6 bases and J 3 bases, with 9 bases left between them. CDR3 bases: TGTGCCAGCAGAGGACGAGACAATCAGCCCCAGCATTTT. Amino acids: CASRGRDNQPQHF.

The rearrangement links TRBV27 to TRBJ2-3; 8 bases are a match to TRBD2. V lost 6 bases, J lost 0 bases, and 11 bases stayed unmatched. This CDR3 is built from 17 residues. Germline V gene sequence: CDR1 MNHEY, CDR2 SMNVEV (reference sequence). This chain's CDR3 is CASSIWGLAGSTDTQYF. In nucleotides, the CDR3 is TGTGCCAGCAGCATATGGGGTTTAGCGGGGAGCACAGATACGCAGTATTTT.

The V and J genes are TRBV6-4 and TRBJ2-3; either TRBD1 or TRBD2 may supply D (5 bases each). Germline CDR1 is MRHNA and CDR2 is SNTAGT. Trimming took off 4 bases at V and 0 bases at J, with 8 bases between the two ends. The CDR3 contains 14 residues. The CDR3 nucleotides read TGTGCCAGCAGTGGGGGGAGAAGCACAGATACGCAGTATTTT. Amino acids: CASSGGRSTDTQYF.

This clone was seen only a few times. The chain employs TRBV7-2 and TRBJ2-7; TRBD1 matches 7 bases. This CDR3 has 14 residues. J was trimmed by 3 bases and V by 2 bases; bases with no gene match: 4. Germline V gives CDR1 SGHTA, CDR2 FQGNSA. CDR3 sequence: CASSLLAGGYEQYF. CDR3 in DNA: TGTGCCAGCAGCTTATTGGCAGGGGGCTACGAGCAGTACTTC.